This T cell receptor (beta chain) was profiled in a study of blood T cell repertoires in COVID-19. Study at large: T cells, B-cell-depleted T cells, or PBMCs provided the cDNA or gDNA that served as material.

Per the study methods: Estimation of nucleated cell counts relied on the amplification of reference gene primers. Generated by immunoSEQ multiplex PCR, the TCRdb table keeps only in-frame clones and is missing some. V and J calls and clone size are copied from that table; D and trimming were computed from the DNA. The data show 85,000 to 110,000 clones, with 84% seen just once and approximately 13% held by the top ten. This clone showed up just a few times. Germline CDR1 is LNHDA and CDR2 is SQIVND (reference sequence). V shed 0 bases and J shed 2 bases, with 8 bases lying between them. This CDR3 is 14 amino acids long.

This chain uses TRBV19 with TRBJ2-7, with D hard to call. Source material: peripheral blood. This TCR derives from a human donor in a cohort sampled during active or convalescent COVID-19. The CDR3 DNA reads TGTGCCAGTAGTATAGACAGCGCTACCTACGAGCAGTACTTC. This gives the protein CASSIDSATYEQYF.